This entry concerns a single T cell receptor (beta chain). Across several immunoSEQ plates, the genomic DNA of each subset was split evenly. TCRdb's copy holds only in-frame clones and misses some; the assay was immunoSEQ multiplex PCR. The sample lists around 2.1 million clones; 93% were seen once. These data belong to a study of shared clonotypes between healthy human individuals. At the level of the study: Donors were a couple of women and a few men aged 18 to 49.

In the naive CD8 group, cells lacked CD45RO and were positively selected for CCR7, so terminally differentiated effector memory CD45RA+ cells were left out. V shed 8 bases, J shed 6 bases, and the junction held 7 bases outside the gene matches. The germline gives CDR1 SNHLY, CDR2 FYNNEI. The length of the CDR3 is 16 residues. The chain combines TRBV2 with TRBJ2-1; TRBD2 matches at 16 bases. This TCR derives from a man between 18 and 29 years old in good health. Some clones in this sample may be carry-over from other donors' samples. Input material: naive CD8+ T cells from PBMCs. CDR3 DNA sequence: TGTGCCAGCGGGACTAGCGGGAGGGCCGCGAGCAATGAGCAGTTCTTC. Protein sequence: CASGTSGRAASNEQFF. Full variable domain (remainder filled in from reference TRBV2 and TRBJ2-1): EPEVTQTPSHQVTQMGQEVILRCVPISNHLYFYWYRQILGQKVEFLVSFYNNEISEKSEIFDDQFSVERPDGSNFTLKIRSTKLEDSAMYFCASGTSGRAASNEQFFGPGTRLTVL.